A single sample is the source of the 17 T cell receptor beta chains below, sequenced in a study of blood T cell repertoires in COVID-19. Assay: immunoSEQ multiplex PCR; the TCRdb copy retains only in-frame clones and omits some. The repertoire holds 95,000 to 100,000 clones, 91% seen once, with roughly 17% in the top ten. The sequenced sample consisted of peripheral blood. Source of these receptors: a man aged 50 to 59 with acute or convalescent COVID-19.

CDR3 DNA sequence: TGTGCCAGCAGCCCTTTAGAGACCCTCCACTTT. Protein sequence: CASSPLETLHF. This chain connects TRBV7-9 to TRBJ1-6; D unresolved. CDR1 and CDR2 from the germline V gene are SEHNR and FQNEAQ (reference sequence). V was clipped by 5 bases and J by 14 bases, with 10 bases between them. This CDR3 is 11 amino acids long.

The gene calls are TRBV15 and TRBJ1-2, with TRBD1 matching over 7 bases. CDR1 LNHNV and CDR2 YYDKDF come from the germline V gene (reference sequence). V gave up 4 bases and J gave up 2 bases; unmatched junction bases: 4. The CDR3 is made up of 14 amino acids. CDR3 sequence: CATSNPGQNYGYTF. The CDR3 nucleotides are TGTGCCACCAGCAATCCGGGACAGAACTATGGCTACACCTTC.

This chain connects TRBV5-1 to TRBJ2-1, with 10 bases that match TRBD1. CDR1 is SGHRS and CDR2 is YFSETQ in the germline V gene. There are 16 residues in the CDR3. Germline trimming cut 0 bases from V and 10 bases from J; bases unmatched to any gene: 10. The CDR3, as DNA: TGCGCCAGCAGCTTGGGGGTCTTGGGACAGGGGTTCGAGCAGTTCTTC. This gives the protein CASSLGVLGQGFEQFF.

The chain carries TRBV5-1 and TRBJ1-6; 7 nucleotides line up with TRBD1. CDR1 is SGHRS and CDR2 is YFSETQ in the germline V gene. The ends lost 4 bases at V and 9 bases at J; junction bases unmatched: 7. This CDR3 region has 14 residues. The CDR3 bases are TGCGCCAGCAGCCGAAGGGACAGCGGTTCACCCCTCCACTTT. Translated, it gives CASSRRDSGSPLHF.

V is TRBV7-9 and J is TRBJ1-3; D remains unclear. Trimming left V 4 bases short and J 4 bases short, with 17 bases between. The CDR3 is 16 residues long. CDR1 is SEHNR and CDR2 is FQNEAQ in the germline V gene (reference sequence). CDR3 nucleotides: TGTGCCAGCAGCTCCACCGGCGAGGGTACGGGAAACACCATATATTTT. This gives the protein CASSSTGEGTGNTIYF.

In nucleotides, the CDR3 is TGTGCCAGCGCGGTGACCGGGGAGCTGTTTTTT. Its translation: CASAVTGELFF. The chain joins TRBV5-8 to TRBJ2-2; D is ambiguous. V lost 7 bases, J lost 5 bases, and 6 bases lay in between. CDR3 length: 11 residues. Germline-derived CDR1 and CDR2 are SGHTS and YDEGEE. Filled out from reference TRBV5-8 and TRBJ2-2, the complete variable domain reads EAGVTQSPTHLIKTRGQQATLRCSPISGHTSVYWYQQALGLGLQFLLWYDEGEERNRGNFPPRFSGRQFPNYSSELNVNALELEDSALYLCASAVTGELFFGEGSRLTVL.

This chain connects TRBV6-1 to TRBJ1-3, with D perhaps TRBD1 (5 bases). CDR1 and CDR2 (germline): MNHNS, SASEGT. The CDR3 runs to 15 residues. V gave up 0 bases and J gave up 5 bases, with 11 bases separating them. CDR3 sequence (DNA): TGTGCCAGCAGTGAAGCGGGGGGAACTAGAAACACCATATATTTT. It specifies CASSEAGGTRNTIYF.

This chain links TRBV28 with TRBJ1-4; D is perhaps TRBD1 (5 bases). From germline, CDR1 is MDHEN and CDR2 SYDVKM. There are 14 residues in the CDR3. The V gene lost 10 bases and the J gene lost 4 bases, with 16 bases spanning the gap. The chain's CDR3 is CATGGRGGNEKLFF. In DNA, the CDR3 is TGTGCCACAGGAGGGCGGGGGGGTAATGAAAAACTGTTTTTT.

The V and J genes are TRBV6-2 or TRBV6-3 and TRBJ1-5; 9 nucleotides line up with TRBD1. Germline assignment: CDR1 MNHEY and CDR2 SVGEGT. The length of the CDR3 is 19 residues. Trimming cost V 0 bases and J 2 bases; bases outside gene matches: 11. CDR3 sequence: CASSYSRTGVIRGNQPQHF. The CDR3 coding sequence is TGTGCCAGCAGTTACTCTAGGACAGGGGTAATTAGGGGCAATCAGCCCCAGCATTTT.

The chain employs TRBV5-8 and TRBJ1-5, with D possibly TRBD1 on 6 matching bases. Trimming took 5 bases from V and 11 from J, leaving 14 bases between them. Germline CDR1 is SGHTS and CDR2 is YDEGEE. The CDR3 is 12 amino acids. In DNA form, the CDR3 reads TGTGCCAGCAGGGGCCCAGGGGCTGCCCAGCATTTT. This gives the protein CASRGPGAAQHF.

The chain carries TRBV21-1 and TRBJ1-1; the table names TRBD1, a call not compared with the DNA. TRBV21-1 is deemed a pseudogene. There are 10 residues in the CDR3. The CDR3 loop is CASSKSKAFF. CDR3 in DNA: TGTGCCAGCAGCAAATCAAAAGCTTTCTTT.

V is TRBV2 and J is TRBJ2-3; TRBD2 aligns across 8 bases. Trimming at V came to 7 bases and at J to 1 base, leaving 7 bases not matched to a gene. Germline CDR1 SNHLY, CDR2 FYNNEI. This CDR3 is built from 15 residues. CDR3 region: CASISSRGGTDTQYF. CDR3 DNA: TGTGCCAGCATCTCGTCGCGGGGGGGCACAGATACGCAGTATTTT.

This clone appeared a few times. The CDR3, as DNA: TGTGCCAGCAGCCCGGGGACTCCCCCCGAGCAGTTCTTC. Its translation is CASSPGTPPEQFF. This sequence joins TRBV4-2 and TRBJ2-1, with D possibly being TRBD2 (6 bases). Germline V CDR1 and CDR2: LGHNA, YNFKEQ. The length of the CDR3 is 13 residues. Trimming stripped 4 bases from V and 10 bases from J, with 14 bases between.

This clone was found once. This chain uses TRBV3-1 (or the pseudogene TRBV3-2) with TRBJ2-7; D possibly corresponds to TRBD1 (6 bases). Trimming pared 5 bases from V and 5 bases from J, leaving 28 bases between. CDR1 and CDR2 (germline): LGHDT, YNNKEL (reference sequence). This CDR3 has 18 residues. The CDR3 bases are TGTGCCAGCAGCGACACCAGTCGGCCCGGCACAGGGTGGCACGAGCAGTACTTC. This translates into CASSDTSRPGTGWHEQYF.

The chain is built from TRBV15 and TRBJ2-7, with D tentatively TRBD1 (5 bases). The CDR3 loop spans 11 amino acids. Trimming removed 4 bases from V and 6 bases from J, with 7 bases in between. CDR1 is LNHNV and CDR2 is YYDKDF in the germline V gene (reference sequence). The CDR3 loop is CATSTTGEQYF. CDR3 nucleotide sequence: TGTGCCACCAGCACTACAGGCGAGCAGTACTTC.

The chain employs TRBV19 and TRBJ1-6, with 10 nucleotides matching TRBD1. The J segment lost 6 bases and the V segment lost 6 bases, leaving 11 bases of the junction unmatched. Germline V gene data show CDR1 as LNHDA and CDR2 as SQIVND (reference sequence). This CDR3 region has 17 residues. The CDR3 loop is CASRRDLRQGANSPLHF. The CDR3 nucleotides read TGTGCCAGTAGGAGAGATCTCCGACAGGGGGCTAATTCACCCCTCCACTTT.

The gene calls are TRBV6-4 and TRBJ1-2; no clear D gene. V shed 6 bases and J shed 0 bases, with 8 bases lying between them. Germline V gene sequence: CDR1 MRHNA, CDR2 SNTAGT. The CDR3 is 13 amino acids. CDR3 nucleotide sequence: TGTGCCAGCAGGCCGGGGACTAACTATGGCTACACCTTC. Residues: CASRPGTNYGYTF.